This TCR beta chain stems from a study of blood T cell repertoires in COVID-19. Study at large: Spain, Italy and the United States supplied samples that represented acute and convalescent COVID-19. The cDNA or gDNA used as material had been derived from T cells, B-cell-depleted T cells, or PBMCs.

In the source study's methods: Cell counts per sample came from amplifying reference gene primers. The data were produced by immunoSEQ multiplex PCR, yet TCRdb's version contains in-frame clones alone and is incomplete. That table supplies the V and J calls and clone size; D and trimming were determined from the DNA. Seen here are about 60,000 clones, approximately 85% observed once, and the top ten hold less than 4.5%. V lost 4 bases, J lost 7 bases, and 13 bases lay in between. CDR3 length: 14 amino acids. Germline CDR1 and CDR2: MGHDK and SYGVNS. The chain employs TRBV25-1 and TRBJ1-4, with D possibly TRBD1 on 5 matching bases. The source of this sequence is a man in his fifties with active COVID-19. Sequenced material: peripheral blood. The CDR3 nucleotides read TGTGCCAGCAGTGTTACAGGCCCAGGTGAAAAACTGTTTTTT. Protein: CASSVTGPGEKLFF. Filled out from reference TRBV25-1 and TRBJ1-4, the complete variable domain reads EADIYQTPRYLVIGTGKKITLECSQTMGHDKMYWYQQDPGMELHLIHYSYGVNSTEKGDLSSESTVSRIRTEHFPLTLESARPSHTSQYLCASSVTGPGEKLFFGSGTQLSVL.